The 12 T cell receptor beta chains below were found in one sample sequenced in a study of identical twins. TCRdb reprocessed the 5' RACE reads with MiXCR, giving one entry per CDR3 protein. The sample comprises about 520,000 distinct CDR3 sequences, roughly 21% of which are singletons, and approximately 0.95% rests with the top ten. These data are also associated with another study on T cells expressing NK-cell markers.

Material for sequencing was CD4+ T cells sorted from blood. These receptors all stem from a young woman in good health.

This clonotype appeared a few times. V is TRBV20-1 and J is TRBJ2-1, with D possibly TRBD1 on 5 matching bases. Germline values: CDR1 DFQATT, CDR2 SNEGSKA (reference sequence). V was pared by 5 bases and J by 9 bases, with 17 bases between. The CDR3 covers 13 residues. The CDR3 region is CSARQGFGTEQFF. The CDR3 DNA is TGCAGTGCTCGGCAGGGATTCGGAACTGAGCAGTTCTTC.

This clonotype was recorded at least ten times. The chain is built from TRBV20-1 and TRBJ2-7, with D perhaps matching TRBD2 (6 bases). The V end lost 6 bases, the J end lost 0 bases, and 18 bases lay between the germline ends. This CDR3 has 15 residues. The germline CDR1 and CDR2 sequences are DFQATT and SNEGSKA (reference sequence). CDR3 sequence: CSAVFGTASSYEQYF. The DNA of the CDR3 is TGCAGTGCCGTCTTCGGGACTGCGAGCTCCTACGAGCAGTACTTC.

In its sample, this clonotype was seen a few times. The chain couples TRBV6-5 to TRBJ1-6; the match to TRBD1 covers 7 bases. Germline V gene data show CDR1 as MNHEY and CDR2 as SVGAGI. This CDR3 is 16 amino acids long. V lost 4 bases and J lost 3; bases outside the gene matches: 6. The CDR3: CASSFRGGRYNSPLHF. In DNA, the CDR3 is TGTGCCAGCAGTTTCAGGGGGGGTCGCTATAATTCACCCCTCCACTTT.

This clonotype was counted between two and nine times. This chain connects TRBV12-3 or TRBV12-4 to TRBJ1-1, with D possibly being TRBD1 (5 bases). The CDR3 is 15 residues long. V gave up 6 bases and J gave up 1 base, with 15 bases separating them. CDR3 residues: CASRPAGAGNTEAFF. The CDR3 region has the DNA TGTGCCAGCAGACCAGCTGGGGCAGGGAACACTGAAGCTTTCTTT.

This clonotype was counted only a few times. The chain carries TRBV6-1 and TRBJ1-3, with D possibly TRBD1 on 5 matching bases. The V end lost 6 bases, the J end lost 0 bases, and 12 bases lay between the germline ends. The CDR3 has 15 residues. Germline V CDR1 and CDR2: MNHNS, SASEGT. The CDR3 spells CASRMGPNSGNTIYF. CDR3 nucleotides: TGTGCCAGCAGGATGGGACCGAACTCTGGAAACACCATATATTTT.

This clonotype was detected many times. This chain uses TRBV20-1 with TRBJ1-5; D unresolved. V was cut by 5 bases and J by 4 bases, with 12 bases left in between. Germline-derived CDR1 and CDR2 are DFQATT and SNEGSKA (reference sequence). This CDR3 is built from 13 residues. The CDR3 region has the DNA TGCAGTGCTCTCCAAGAGAGGAATCAGCCCCAGCATTTT. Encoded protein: CSALQERNQPQHF.

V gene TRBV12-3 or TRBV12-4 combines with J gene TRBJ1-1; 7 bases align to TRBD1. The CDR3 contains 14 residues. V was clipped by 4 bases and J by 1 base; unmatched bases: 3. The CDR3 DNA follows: TGTGCCAGCAGTTGGGACAGATCGAACACTGAAGCTTTCTTT. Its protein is CASSWDRSNTEAFF.

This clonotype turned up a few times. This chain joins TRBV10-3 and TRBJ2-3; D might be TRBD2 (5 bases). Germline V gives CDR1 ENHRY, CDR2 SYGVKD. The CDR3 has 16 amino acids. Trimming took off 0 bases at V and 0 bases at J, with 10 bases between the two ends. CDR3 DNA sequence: TGTGCCATCAGTGAGTCAGAGGGATCTAGCACAGATACGCAGTATTTT. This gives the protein CAISESEGSSTDTQYF.

The CDR3 loop reads CASSQAGGGGEQFF. As DNA, the CDR3 is TGTGCCAGCAGCCAGGCGGGAGGGGGAGGTGAGCAGTTCTTC. The rearrangement links TRBV3-1 to TRBJ2-1; 9 nucleotides align to TRBD2. The CDR3 consists of 14 residues. From germline, CDR1 is LGHDT and CDR2 YNNKEL (reference sequence). V lost 3 bases, J lost 9 bases, and 6 bases stayed unmatched.

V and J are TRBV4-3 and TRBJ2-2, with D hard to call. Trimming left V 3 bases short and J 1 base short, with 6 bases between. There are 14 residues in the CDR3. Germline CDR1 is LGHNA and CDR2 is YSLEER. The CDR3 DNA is TGCGCCAGCAGCCATTCAGGGAACACCGGGGAGCTGTTTTTT. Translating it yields CASSHSGNTGELFF.

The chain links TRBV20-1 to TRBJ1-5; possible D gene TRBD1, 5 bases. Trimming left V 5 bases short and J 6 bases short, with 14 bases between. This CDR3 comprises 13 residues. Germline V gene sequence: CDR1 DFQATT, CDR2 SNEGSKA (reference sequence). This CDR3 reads CSAETVQGQPQHF. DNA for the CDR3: TGCAGTGCTGAGACAGTCCAGGGTCAGCCCCAGCATTTT.

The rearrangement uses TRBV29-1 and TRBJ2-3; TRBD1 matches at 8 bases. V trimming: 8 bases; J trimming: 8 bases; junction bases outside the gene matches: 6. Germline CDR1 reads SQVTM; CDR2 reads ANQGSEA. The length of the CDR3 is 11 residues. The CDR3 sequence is CSFGQGGTQYF. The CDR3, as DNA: TGCAGCTTCGGACAGGGAGGTACGCAGTATTTT.